The source of this TCR beta chain is a study of low-dose radiotherapy and immunotherapy resistance in tumors. J was trimmed by 8 bases and V by 4 bases; bases with no gene match: 12. CDR3 length equals 17 residues. Sample time point: after trial treatment. Sample treatment: LDRT plus nivolumab, ipilimumab, low-dose cyclophosphamide and aspirin (RACIN trial). First-strand cDNA used TRAV- and TRBV-specific primers, covering alpha and beta chains. The PCR that amplified TCRs ran for around 20 cycles, relying on a constant-region primer and a V-primer adapter. MiXCR, run by TCRdb on the reads, gives a single entry per CDR3 protein. The sample holds about 39,000 distinct CDR3 sequences, 20% seen once. This clonotype was counted ten times or more.

The specimen comprised PBMCs, sampled after low-dose radiotherapy plus immunotherapy. The chain joins TRBV5-7 to TRBJ2-1; 13 bases align to TRBD2. TRBV5-7 is known as an ORF, though its function is uncertain. This receptor was identified in a female donor with ovarian cancer. Here the CDR3 reads CASSPPARTSGSDEQFF. The CDR3 DNA reads as TGTGCCAGCAGCCCTCCCGCCCGGACTAGCGGGAGTGATGAGCAGTTCTTC.